The clone carrying this T cell receptor beta chain was counted only a few times. The antigen is undetermined. An equimolar mix of two oligonucleotides served as the beta constant-region primer for TRBC1 and TRBC2. Nested alpha and beta constant-region primers with the SP2 primer drove four PCR rounds on ligated cDNA. TCRdb called the UMI-ligation and nested PCR reads again in MiXCR, with one record for every CDR3 protein. The sample carries roughly 99,000 distinct CDR3 sequences, about 11% recorded once. The germline V gene has CDR1 MNHNY and CDR2 SVGAGI (reference sequence). This CDR3 contains 16 residues. J lost 7 bases, V lost 2 bases, and 8 bases had no gene match. CMV status came from CD4+ IFNgamma after overnight CMV lysate stimulation. CD8 T cells were positively selected from what remained after CD4 positive selection. The source of the sample is a study of naive and memory T cell subsets. Study-level findings and limits: Possibly reflecting memory cells re-expressing CD45RA, a few larger clonotypes occurred in naive repertoires, especially CD8. Clonotypes are single alpha or beta chains, not paired receptors. Diversity fell and Gini index rose from naive through CM, EM, EMRA.

The clonotype was recovered from a human donor in good health. The sample taken for sequencing was naive CD4+ T cells from blood. This chain links TRBV6-6 with TRBJ1-1, with 12 bases that match TRBD1. DNA of the CDR3: TGTGCCAGCAGTTACGGCCCGGGACAGGGGGCTAGTGAAGCTTTCTTT. Protein sequence: CASSYGPGQGASEAFF.